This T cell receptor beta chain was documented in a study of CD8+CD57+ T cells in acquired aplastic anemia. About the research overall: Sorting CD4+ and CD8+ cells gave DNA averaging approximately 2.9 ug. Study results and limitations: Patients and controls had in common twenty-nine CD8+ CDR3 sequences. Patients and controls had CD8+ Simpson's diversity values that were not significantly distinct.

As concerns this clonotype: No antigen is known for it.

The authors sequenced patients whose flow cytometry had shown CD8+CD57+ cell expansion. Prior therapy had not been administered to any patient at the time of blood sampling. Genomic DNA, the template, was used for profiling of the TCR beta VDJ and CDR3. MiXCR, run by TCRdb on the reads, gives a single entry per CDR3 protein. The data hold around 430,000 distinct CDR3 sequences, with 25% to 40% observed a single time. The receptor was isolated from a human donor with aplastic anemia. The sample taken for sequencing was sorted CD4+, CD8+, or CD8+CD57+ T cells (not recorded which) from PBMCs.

CDR3 sequence: CASSQDHLETQYF. The CDR3 nucleotides are TGTGCCAGCAGCCAAGATCACCTAGAGACCCAGTACTTC. The chain links TRBV4-2 to TRBJ2-5, with no clear D. The CDR3 loop spans 13 amino acids. V shed 0 bases and J shed 4 bases, with 6 bases lying between them. Germline V lookup: CDR1 LGHNA, CDR2 YNFKEQ.